The 3 T cell receptor beta chains below were found in one sample sequenced in a study of T cells in Graves' hyperthyroidism and ophthalmopathy (dated by TCRdb to between 2018 and 2020). Library preparation used multiplex PCR. The listed sequencing device is Illumina HiSeq 2000. The TCR beta CDR3 regions were amplified from the RNA transcripts. For the first round of RT-PCR on the TCR CDR3, the HTBI primer set was used together with the Qiagen OneStep RT-PCR kit. The raw public data were reprocessed by TCRdb itself: fastp quality trimming at Q25, MiXCR clonotype calling, in-frame beta chains only. Each CDR3 protein gets just one entry, which takes the most common genes and DNA from the rows behind it. The sample table shows around 420,000 distinct CDR3 sequences, and around 14% are seen once. The leading ten clones occupy 7.5% to 9% of the sample. The sequenced material came from blood. The source of these receptors is a woman younger than 30 with Graves' hyperthyroidism.

V gene TRBV10-3 combines with J gene TRBJ1-6; tentatively, D is TRBD1 (5 bases). The germline CDR1 and CDR2 sequences are ENHRY and SYGVKD. The CDR3 is 13 amino acids. Between the trimmed V and J ends, which lost 8 bases and 9 bases, there was a span of 14 bases. CDR3 DNA sequence: TGTGCCATCGGGCAGGGTACGAGTTCACCCCTCCACTTT. As protein: CAIGQGTSSPLHF.

This clonotype was seen many times. V usage is TRBV6-1 and J usage is TRBJ2-1, with D unresolved. The length of the CDR3 is 16 residues. Trimming pared 0 bases from V and 0 bases from J, leaving 9 bases between. Germline loops: CDR1 MNHNS, CDR2 SASEGT. Here the CDR3 reads CASSEARAPSYNEQFF. In DNA form, the CDR3 reads TGTGCCAGCAGTGAAGCTAGAGCTCCCTCCTACAATGAGCAGTTCTTC.

This clonotype occurred many times. V gene TRBV12-3 or TRBV12-4 combines with J gene TRBJ2-5; 7 bases align to TRBD1. V lost 5 bases, J lost 1 base, and 4 bases stayed unmatched. The CDR3 is made up of 14 amino acids. CDR3 region: CASSPGTAQETQYF. In DNA, the CDR3 is TGTGCCAGCAGTCCCGGGACAGCCCAAGAGACCCAGTACTTC.